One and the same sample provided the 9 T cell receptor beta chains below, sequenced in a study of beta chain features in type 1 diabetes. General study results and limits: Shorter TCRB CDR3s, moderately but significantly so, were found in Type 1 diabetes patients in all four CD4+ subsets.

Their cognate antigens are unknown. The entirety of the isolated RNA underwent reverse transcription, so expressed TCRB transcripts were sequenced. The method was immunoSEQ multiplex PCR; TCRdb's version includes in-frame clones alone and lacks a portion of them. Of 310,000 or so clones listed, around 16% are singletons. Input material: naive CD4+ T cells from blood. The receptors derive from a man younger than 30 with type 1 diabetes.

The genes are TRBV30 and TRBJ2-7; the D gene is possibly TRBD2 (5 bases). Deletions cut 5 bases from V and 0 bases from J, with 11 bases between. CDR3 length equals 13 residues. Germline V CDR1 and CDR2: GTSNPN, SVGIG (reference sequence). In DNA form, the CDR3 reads TGTGCCTGGGGAGGACCGGCCTCCTACGAGCAGTACTTC. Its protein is CAWGGPASYEQYF.

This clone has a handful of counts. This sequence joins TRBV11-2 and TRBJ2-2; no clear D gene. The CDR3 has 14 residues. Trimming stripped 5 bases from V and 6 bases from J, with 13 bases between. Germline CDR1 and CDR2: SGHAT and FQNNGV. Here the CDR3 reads CASSPREKPGELFF. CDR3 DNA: TGTGCCAGCAGCCCACGAGAGAAGCCCGGGGAGCTGTTTTTT.

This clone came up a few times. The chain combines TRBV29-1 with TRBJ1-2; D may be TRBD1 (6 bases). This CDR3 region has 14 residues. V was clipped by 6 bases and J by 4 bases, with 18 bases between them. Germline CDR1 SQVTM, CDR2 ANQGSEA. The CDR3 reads CSVPAGQSPYGYTF. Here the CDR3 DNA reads TGCAGCGTCCCTGCAGGACAGTCCCCCTATGGCTACACCTTC.

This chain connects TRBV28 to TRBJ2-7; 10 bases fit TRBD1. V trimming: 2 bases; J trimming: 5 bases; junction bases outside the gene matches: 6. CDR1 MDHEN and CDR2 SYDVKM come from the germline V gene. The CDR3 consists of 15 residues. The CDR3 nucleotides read TGTGCCAGCAGTTTAGGGGGACAGGGGTATCACGAGCAGTACTTC. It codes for CASSLGGQGYHEQYF.

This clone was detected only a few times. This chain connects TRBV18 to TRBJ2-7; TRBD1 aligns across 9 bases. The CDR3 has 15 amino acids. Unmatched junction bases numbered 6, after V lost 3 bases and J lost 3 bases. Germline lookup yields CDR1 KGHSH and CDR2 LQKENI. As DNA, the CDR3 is TGTGCCAGCTCACCCCAAGGGACAGGGAACTACGAGCAGTACTTC. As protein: CASSPQGTGNYEQYF.

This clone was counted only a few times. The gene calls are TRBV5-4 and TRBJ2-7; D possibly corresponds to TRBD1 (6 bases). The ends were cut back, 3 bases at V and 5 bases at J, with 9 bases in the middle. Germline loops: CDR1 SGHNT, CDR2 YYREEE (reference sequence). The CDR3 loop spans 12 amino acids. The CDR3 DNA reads TGTGCCAGCAGCTCAGGGGACGACGAGCAGTACTTC. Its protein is CASSSGDDEQYF. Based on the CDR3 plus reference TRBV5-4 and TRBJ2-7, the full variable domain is ETGVTQSPTHLIKTRGQQVTLRCSSQSGHNTVSWYQQALGQGPQFIFQYYREEENGRGNFPPRFSGLQFPNYSSELNVNALELDDSALYLCASSSGDDEQYFGPGTRLTVT.

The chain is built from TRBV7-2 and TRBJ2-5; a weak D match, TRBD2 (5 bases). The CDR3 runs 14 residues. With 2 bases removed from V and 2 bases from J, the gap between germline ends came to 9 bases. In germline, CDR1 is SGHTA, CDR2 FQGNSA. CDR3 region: CASSLRTGQETQYF. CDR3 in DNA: TGTGCCAGCAGCTTAAGGACGGGACAAGAGACCCAGTACTTC.

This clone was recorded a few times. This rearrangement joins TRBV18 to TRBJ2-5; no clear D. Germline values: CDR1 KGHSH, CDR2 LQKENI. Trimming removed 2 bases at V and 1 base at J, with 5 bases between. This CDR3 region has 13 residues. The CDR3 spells CASSPRGQETQYF. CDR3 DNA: TGTGCCAGCTCACCAAGAGGCCAAGAGACCCAGTACTTC.

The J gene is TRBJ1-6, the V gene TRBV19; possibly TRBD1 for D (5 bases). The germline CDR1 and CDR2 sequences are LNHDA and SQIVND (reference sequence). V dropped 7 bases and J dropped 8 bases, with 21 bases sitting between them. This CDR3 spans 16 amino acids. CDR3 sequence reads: CASTRFVDNRHSPLHF. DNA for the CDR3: TGTGCCAGTACCAGGTTCGTGGACAATCGTCATTCACCCCTCCACTTT.